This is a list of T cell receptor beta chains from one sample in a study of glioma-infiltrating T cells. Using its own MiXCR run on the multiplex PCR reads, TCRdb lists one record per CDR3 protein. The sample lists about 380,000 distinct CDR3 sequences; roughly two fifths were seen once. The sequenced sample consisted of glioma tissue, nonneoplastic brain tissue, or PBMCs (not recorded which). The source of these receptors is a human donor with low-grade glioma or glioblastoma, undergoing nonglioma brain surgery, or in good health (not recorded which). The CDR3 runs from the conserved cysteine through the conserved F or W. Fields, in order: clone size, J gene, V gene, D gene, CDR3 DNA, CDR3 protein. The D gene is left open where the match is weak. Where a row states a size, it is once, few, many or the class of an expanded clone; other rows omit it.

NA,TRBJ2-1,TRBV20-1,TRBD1,TGCAGTGCAAACCCTACTGGATCTCCACCAGGGGGTGAGCAGTTCTTC,CSANPTGSPPGGEQFF
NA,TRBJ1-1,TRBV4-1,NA,TGCGCCAGCAGCCAAGTGGCCCCGGGGCGCATGAACACTGAAGCTTTCTTT,CASSQVAPGRMNTEAFF
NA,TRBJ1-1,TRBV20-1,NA,TGCAGTGCTGAAGTCGGGGGAGGGTTGGGCACTGAAGCTTTCTTT,CSAEVGGGLGTEAFF
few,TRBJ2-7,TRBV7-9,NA,TGTGCCAGCAGCTCCTCAGGGGGGGCCACTTCCCTTTACGAGCAGTACTTC,CASSSSGGATSLYEQYF
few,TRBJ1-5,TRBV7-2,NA,TGTGCCAGCAGCCCTCAAGGGGTAGGTTTTGGAGATTATAGCAATCAGCCCCAGCATTTT,CASSPQGVGFGDYSNQPQHF
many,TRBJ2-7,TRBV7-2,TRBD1,TGTGCCAGCAGCCGGGACAGGACAACCTACGAGCAGTACTTC,CASSRDRTTYEQYF
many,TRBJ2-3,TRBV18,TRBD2,TGTGCCAGCTCACCGAGCGGGGATAGCACAGATACGCAGTATTTT,CASSPSGDSTDTQYF
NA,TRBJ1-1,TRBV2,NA,TGTGCCAGCAGTGCCGGGGGCATCGTCAAGGTTTACACTGAAGCTTTCTTT,CASSAGGIVKVYTEAFF
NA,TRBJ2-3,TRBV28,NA,TGTGCCAGCAGACAAAGGCCAGATACGCAGTATTTT,CASRQRPDTQYF
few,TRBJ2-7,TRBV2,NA,TGTGCCAGCACCCTGGGGGGGAGGGGGCTGGACTACGAGCAGTACTTC,CASTLGGRGLDYEQYF
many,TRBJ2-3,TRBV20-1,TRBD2,TGCAGTGCTAGCCTCAGCGGGAGAAGGTCAGATACGCAGTATTTT,CSASLSGRRSDTQYF
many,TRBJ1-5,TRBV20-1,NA,TGCAGTGCTAGGACCGACCAACCTTATAGCAATCAGCCCCAGCATTTT,CSARTDQPYSNQPQHF
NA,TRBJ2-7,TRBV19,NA,TGTGCCAGTAGTGCCGCCGGGACGGGTTCCTACGAGCAGTACTTC,CASSAAGTGSYEQYF
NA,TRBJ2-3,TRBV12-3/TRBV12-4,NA,TGTGCCAGCAGTCCCGTTGCCTACACAGATACGCAGTATTTT,CASSPVAYTDTQYF
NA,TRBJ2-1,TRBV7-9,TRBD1,TGTGCCAGCAGCAACAGGGGGACCTCCTACAATGAGCGGTTCTTC,CASSNRGTSYNERFF
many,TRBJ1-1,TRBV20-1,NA,TGCAGTGCTAGATCGGGGGTCCTCAGGGGCGGAGAAGCTTTCTTT,CSARSGVLRGGEAFF
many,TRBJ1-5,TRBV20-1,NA,TGCAGTGCCAAGCGAACTAGCAATCAGCCCCAGCATTTT,CSAKRTSNQPQHF
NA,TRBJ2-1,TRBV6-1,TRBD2,TGTGCCAGCAGTCCGGGAGGGGATGGGCAGTTCTTC,CASSPGGDGQFF
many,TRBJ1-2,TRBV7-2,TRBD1,TGTGCCAGCAGCTTAGCACAGGGGGCCTATGGCTACACCTTC,CASSLAQGAYGYTF
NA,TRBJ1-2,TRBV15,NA,TGTGCCACCAGTCCCGGGACGGATGGCTACACCTTC,CATSPGTDGYTF
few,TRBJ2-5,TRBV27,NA,TGTGCCAGCAGTTTATTAGGTTTTGGCCAGATTGGAGAGACCCAGTACTTC,CASSLLGFGQIGETQYF
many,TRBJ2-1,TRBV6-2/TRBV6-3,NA,TGTGCCAGCAGGATCGGCTCCTACAATGAGCAGTTCTTC,CASRIGSYNEQFF
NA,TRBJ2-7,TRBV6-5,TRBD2,TGTGCCAGCAGTTACTCGGCTAGCGGGATGTACGAGCAGTACTTC,CASSYSASGMYEQYF
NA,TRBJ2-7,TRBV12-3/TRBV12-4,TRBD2,TGTGCCAGCAGTTTAGGCGGGAGGGCCTACGAGCAGTACTTC,CASSLGGRAYEQYF
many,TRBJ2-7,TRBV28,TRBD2,TGTGCCAGCAGTCCCCTTTTACGGGAGGGCCATAACGAGCAGTACTTC,CASSPLLREGHNEQYF
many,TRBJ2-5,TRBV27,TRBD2,TGTGCCAGCAGTCCCCTAGCGGGAGGGCCGATGGAGACCCAGTACTTC,CASSPLAGGPMETQYF
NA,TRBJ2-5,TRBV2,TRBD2,TGTGCCAGCATCTCTACCCGTCTAGCGGGAGGAAAGACCCAGTACTTC,CASISTRLAGGKTQYF
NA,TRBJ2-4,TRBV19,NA,TGTGCCAGTAGTAGCCGATCTAGCATTCAGTACTTC,CASSSRSSIQYF
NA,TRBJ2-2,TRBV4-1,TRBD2,TGCGCCAGCAGCCCGGGGACTAGCGGGAGAGCGAACACCGGGGAGCTGTTTTTT,CASSPGTSGRANTGELFF
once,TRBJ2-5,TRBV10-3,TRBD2,TGTGCCGTCAGTCACGGACTAGCGGGAGCGTTCAGTGAGCAGACCCAGTACTTC,CAVSHGLAGAFSEQTQYF
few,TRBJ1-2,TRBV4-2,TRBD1,TGTGCCAGCAGCCAAGAGGACAGGGTGAACTATGGCTACACCTTC,CASSQEDRVNYGYTF
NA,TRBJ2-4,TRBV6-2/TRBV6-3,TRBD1,TGTGCCAGCAGCCCCGGGACAGGTATTCGCATTCAGTACTTC,CASSPGTGIRIQYF
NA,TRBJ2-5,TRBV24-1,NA,TGTGCCACCAGTGATTCGTACCAAGAGACCCAGTACTTC,CATSDSYQETQYF
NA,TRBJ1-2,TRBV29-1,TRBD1,TGCAGCGCCAAGATAGGGACAGTCCCCGGGGGCTACACCTTC,CSAKIGTVPGGYTF
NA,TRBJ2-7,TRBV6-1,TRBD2,TGTGCCACCAGACCTGGGACTAGCGTTTCCGAGCAGTACTTC,CATRPGTSVSEQYF
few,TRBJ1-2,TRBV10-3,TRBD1,TGTGCCATCAGTGAGTGGGGACAGGTTCCTAACTATGGCTACACCTTC,CAISEWGQVPNYGYTF